These 22 T cell receptor beta chains were all obtained from the same sample, sequenced in a study of cytomegalovirus exposure and HLA in healthy donors. PCR employed 60 Vbeta and 13 Jbeta primers. Libraries were prepared by immunoSEQ multiplex PCR; TCRdb keeps only in-frame clonotypes and omits some of them. The sample holds about 150,000 clones; 65% to 85% are singletons and the top ten take about 3.4%. The material sequenced was PBMCs. The source is a male donor in good health and CMV-seronegative.

The table lists this clone with a count of one. DNA for the CDR3: TGTGCCAGTAGTCCGCTAGCGGAGGCGTACTACGAGCAGTACTTC. Protein: CASSPLAEAYYEQYF. The V and J genes are TRBV19 and TRBJ2-7, with 7 bases that match TRBD2. Trimming at V came to 5 bases and at J to 3 bases, leaving 10 bases not matched to a gene. The CDR3 is 15 residues long. Germline V gives CDR1 LNHDA, CDR2 SQIVND (reference sequence). Supplemented by reference TRBV19 and TRBJ2-7, the full variable domain reads DGGITQSPKYLFRKEGQNVTLSCEQNLNHDAMYWYRQDPGQGLRLIYYSQIVNDFQKGDIAEGYSVSREKKESFPLTVTSAQKNPTAFYLCASSPLAEAYYEQYFGPGTRLTVT.

The V gene is TRBV29-1, the J gene TRBJ2-7; 11 positions match TRBD1. This CDR3 is 12 amino acids long. Germline V gene lookup returns CDR1 SQVTM and CDR2 ANQGSEA. The trim removed 7 bases at V and 3 bases at J, leaving 2 bases unmatched. The CDR3, as DNA: TGCAGCGGGGGGACAGGGGGCTACGAGCAGTACTTC. Residues: CSGGTGGYEQYF.

This clone was seen only once. The rearrangement links TRBV15 to TRBJ2-1; 9 positions match TRBD2. The CDR3 totals 15 residues. The V segment lost 0 bases and the J segment 9 bases; nucleotides outside the gene matches: 6. The germline V gene encodes CDR1 LNHNV and CDR2 YYDKDF (reference sequence). The CDR3 here is CATSREYSGGAEQFF. Here the CDR3 DNA reads TGTGCCACCAGCAGAGAATATAGCGGGGGTGCTGAGCAGTTCTTC.

This clone turned up a few times. The chain combines TRBV10-3 with TRBJ1-6; possibly TRBD1 for D (5 bases). Trimming took 6 bases from V and 0 from J, leaving 15 bases between them. This CDR3 contains 17 residues. Germline V gives CDR1 ENHRY, CDR2 SYGVKD. The CDR3 DNA follows: TGTGCCATCAGACCCAGCAGGGCAAGCTCCTATAATTCACCCCTCCACTTT. This encodes CAIRPSRASSYNSPLHF.

V and J are TRBV27 and TRBJ1-2; no clear D. Germline CDR1 and CDR2: MNHEY and SMNVEV (reference sequence). Trimming left V 5 bases short and J 6 bases short, with 13 bases between. The length of the CDR3 is 13 residues. The CDR3 sequence is CASSVSGPHGYTF. CDR3 DNA sequence: TGTGCCAGCAGTGTGAGCGGTCCTCATGGCTACACCTTC.

The chain uses TRBV15 and TRBJ2-3; 15 positions match TRBD2. The length of the CDR3 is 21 residues. Trimming removed 2 bases from V and 0 bases from J; junction bases left unmatched: 12. Germline V gene data show CDR1 as LNHNV and CDR2 as YYDKDF (reference sequence). The CDR3 DNA reads TGTGCCACCAGCAGATCCGGGACTAGCGGGGGGTTCCTTGGGAGCACAGATACGCAGTATTTT. Translation: CATSRSGTSGGFLGSTDTQYF.

This clone showed up just a few times. The chain uses TRBV19 and TRBJ1-2, with D maybe TRBD1 (5 bases). CDR1 LNHDA and CDR2 SQIVND come from the germline V gene (reference sequence). CDR3 length equals 15 residues. V lost 4 bases and J 7 bases, leaving 19 bases between the germline ends. CDR3 protein: CASSTSGTSVSGYTF. The DNA for the CDR3 is TGTGCCAGTAGTACATCCGGGACTTCTGTGTCTGGCTACACCTTC.

The chain carries TRBV5-4 and TRBJ2-5, with a weak D call TRBD2 (5 bases). The ends were cut back, 2 bases at V and 5 bases at J, with 13 bases in the middle. The CDR3 is 14 amino acids. CDR1 is SGHNT, CDR2 YYREEE, per germline (reference sequence). This chain's CDR3 is CASSFILAKETQYF. The CDR3 nucleotides read TGTGCCAGCAGCTTCATCCTAGCTAAGGAGACCCAGTACTTC.

The table lists this clone with a few counts. V is TRBV30 and J is TRBJ2-7; 7 bases align to TRBD1. This CDR3 contains 13 residues. Germline V CDR1 and CDR2: GTSNPN, SVGIG (reference sequence). The trim removed 2 bases at V and 6 bases at J, leaving 7 bases unmatched. CDR3 sequence reads: CAWSSQGVSEQYF. DNA for the CDR3: TGTGCCTGGAGTTCGCAGGGGGTTAGCGAGCAGTACTTC.

The chain uses TRBV18 and TRBJ2-5, with a weak D call TRBD1 (6 bases). This CDR3 is built from 16 residues. Germline assignment: CDR1 KGHSH and CDR2 LQKENI. Trimming shortened V by 4 bases and J by 2 bases, and 17 bases separated the two germline ends. The CDR3 sequence is CASSHWDMTRQETQYF. The CDR3 DNA reads TGTGCCAGCTCACACTGGGACATGACCCGACAAGAGACCCAGTACTTC.

V is TRBV11-2 and J is TRBJ2-7; TRBD1 agrees at 10 bases. The ends lost 5 bases at V and 2 bases at J; junction bases unmatched: 9. This CDR3 comprises 16 residues. Germline loops: CDR1 SGHAT, CDR2 FQNNGV. For the CDR3, the DNA is TGTGCCAGCAGCCCACGGGACAGGGGAAACCCCTACGAGCAGTACTTC. The encoded protein is CASSPRDRGNPYEQYF. Using reference TRBV11-2 and TRBJ2-7 for the parts outside the CDR3, the full variable domain is EAGVAQSPRYKIIEKRQSVAFWCNPISGHATLYWYQQILGQGPKLLIQFQNNGVVDDSQLPKDRFSAERLKGVDSTLKIQPAKLEDSAVYLCASSPRDRGNPYEQYFGPGTRLTVT.

The chain recombines TRBV28 with TRBJ2-5; D gene ambiguous. The CDR3 loop spans 17 amino acids. CDR1 is MDHEN and CDR2 is SYDVKM in the germline V gene. Trimming took off 4 bases at V and 2 bases at J, with 20 bases between the two ends. The CDR3 region is CASSSRRGDTKQETQYF. In DNA form, the CDR3 reads TGTGCCAGCAGTTCGCGACGAGGAGATACGAAACAAGAGACCCAGTACTTC.

This clone has only one observation. The genes are TRBV29-1 and TRBJ1-2; tentatively, D is TRBD1 (6 bases). This CDR3 is built from 12 residues. CDR1 and CDR2 (germline): SQVTM, ANQGSEA. Trimming removed 6 bases from V and 7 bases from J, with 15 bases in between. The CDR3 region is CSVYTGTSGYTF. CDR3 DNA: TGCAGCGTCTACACCGGGACAAGTGGCTACACCTTC.

The V call is TRBV5-6, the J call TRBJ1-5, with D tentatively TRBD1 (6 bases). The CDR3 sequence is 15 residues long. Trimming removed 2 bases from V and 2 bases from J, with 11 bases in between. Germline V gives CDR1 SGHDT, CDR2 YYEEEE. This CDR3 is CASSFGGPGNQPQHF. CDR3 nucleotides: TGTGCCAGCAGCTTTGGGGGCCCTGGCAATCAGCCCCAGCATTTT.

The genes are TRBV18 and TRBJ2-1; 8 bases map to TRBD2. Unmatched junction bases numbered 9, after V lost 6 bases and J lost 2 bases. This CDR3 has 16 residues. CDR1 is KGHSH, CDR2 LQKENI, per germline. In DNA, the CDR3 is TGTGCCAGCTCCATGTGGGGCGGGGGGACCTACAATGAGCAGTTCTTC. Encoded protein: CASSMWGGGTYNEQFF.

CDR3 residues: CASSTWDSSYYGYTF. CDR3 DNA: TGTGCCAGTAGTACCTGGGACAGCTCATACTATGGCTACACCTTC. This chain connects TRBV19 to TRBJ1-2, with 7 nucleotides matching TRBD1. V was clipped by 4 bases and J by 3 bases; unmatched bases: 8. The CDR3 covers 15 residues. CDR1 LNHDA and CDR2 SQIVND come from the germline V gene (reference sequence).

The chain uses TRBV7-6 and TRBJ1-4; tentatively, D is TRBD1 (6 bases). Germline CDR1 and CDR2: SGHVS and FNYEAQ. Trimming stripped 5 bases from V and 8 bases from J, with 18 bases between. The CDR3 consists of 15 residues. In DNA, the CDR3 is TGTGCCAGCAGCGTGGGGGCGAGAACGGCAGAAAAACTGTTTTTT. Its protein product is CASSVGARTAEKLFF.

This clone has more than one count but fewer than ten. The V and J genes are TRBV27 and TRBJ2-7; possible D gene TRBD2, 6 bases. V lost 7 bases and J 5 bases, leaving 21 bases between the germline ends. Germline CDR1 and CDR2: MNHEY and SMNVEV (reference sequence). The CDR3 has 15 residues. The CDR3: CASTQDTSGFHEQYF. Written as DNA, the CDR3 is TGTGCCAGCACCCAGGACACCAGCGGGTTCCACGAGCAGTACTTC.

The gene calls are TRBV6-5 and TRBJ2-1, with 8 positions matching TRBD2. With V trimmed by 4 bases and J by 9 bases, 14 bases remained unmatched. Germline V gene sequence: CDR1 MNHEY, CDR2 SVGAGI. This CDR3 has 16 amino acids. The CDR3 bases are TGTGCCAGCAGTTCCTCAGCCGGGGGGGCCAGGGCTGAGCAGTTCTTC. Translation: CASSSSAGGARAEQFF.

The genes are TRBV7-9 and TRBJ1-4; tentatively, D is TRBD1 (5 bases). The germline V gene has CDR1 SEHNR and CDR2 FQNEAQ (reference sequence). CDR3 size: 14 residues. V shed 8 bases and J shed 7 bases, with 17 bases lying between them. The CDR3 DNA follows: TGTGCCAGCGATGGAGGGGATTGGAGTGAAAAACTGTTTTTT. Its translation is CASDGGDWSEKLFF.

This clone showed up just once. The chain has TRBV11-2 and TRBJ2-2, with a weak D call TRBD1 (5 bases). V was cut by 5 bases and J by 4 bases, with 17 bases left in between. This CDR3 contains 16 residues. The V gene's germline CDR1 is SGHAT and CDR2 FQNNGV. CDR3 coding DNA: TGTGCCAGCAGCCCCATTAAAGGGGCGCGCACCGGGGAGCTGTTTTTT. Encoded protein: CASSPIKGARTGELFF.

This clone was seen a handful of times. The chain employs TRBV6-5 and TRBJ1-2; 8 positions match TRBD1. The CDR3 loop spans 14 amino acids. V lost 5 bases to trimming and J lost 4 bases; unmatched junction nucleotides: 6. Germline loops: CDR1 MNHEY, CDR2 SVGAGI. The CDR3 reads CASSQDRAVYGYTF. CDR3 nucleotides: TGTGCCAGCAGTCAGGACAGGGCTGTCTATGGCTACACCTTC.